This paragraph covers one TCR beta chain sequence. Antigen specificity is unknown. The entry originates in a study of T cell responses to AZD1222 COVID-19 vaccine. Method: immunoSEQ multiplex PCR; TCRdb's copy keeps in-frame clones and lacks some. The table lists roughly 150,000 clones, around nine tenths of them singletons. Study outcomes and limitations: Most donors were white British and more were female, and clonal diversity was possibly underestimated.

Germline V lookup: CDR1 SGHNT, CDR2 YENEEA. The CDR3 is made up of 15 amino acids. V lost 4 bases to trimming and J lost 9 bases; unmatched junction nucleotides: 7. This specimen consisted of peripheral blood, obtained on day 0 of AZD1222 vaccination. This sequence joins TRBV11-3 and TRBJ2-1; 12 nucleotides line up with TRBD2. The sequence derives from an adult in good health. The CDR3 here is CASSSAGLAGSEQFF. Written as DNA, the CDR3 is TGTGCCAGCAGCTCGGCGGGACTAGCGGGTTCTGAGCAGTTCTTC.